A selection of T cell receptor beta chains follows, all from one sample in a study of OX40 agonist ivuxolimab in advanced cancers. The assay was immunoSEQ multiplex PCR, and TCRdb's table has in-frame clones only and misses some. The repertoire holds around 86,000 clones, with approximately 84% as singletons. Sample: CD4+ or CD8+ T cells sorted from blood, taken in a trial of the OX40 agonist ivuxolimab. These receptors were taken from an adult with an advanced solid tumor such as melanoma, head and neck, liver or kidney cancer. Both conserved end residues are part of each CDR3. The D gene is left open where the match is weak. Expanded clones get a size class; other rows say once, few or many, or leave the size out.

v_gene: TRBV7-2; abundance: NA; j_gene: TRBJ1-5; d_gene: NA; CDR3aa: CASSLVMGREQPQHF; CDR3nt: TGTGCCAGCAGCTTAGTTATGGGGAGGGAGCAGCCCCAGCATTTT
v_gene: TRBV5-6; abundance: NA; j_gene: TRBJ2-7; d_gene: TRBD1; CDR3aa: CASSRDRANEQYF; CDR3nt: TGTGCCAGCAGCCGGGACAGGGCCAACGAGCAGTACTTC
v_gene: TRBV7-2; abundance: NA; j_gene: TRBJ2-7; d_gene: NA; CDR3aa: CASSLEGGGHYEQYF; CDR3nt: TGTGCCAGCAGCTTAGAGGGCGGGGGCCACTACGAGCAGTACTTC
v_gene: TRBV7-3; abundance: NA; j_gene: TRBJ2-2; d_gene: NA; CDR3aa: CASSLTMGSTGELFF; CDR3nt: TGTGCCAGCAGCTTAACGATGGGGAGCACCGGGGAGCTGTTTTTT
v_gene: TRBV29-1; abundance: NA; j_gene: TRBJ2-3; d_gene: NA; CDR3aa: CSVGGEADTQYF; CDR3nt: TGCAGCGTTGGAGGGGAGGCAGATACGCAGTATTTT
v_gene: TRBV9; abundance: once; j_gene: TRBJ2-1; d_gene: TRBD2; CDR3aa: CASSSRLAGGYNEQFF; CDR3nt: TGTGCCAGCAGCTCCCGACTAGCGGGGGGTTACAATGAGCAGTTCTTC
v_gene: TRBV7-2; abundance: NA; j_gene: TRBJ2-5; d_gene: NA; CDR3aa: CASSLFSGDQETQYF; CDR3nt: TGTGCCAGCAGCTTATTTTCCGGGGACCAAGAGACCCAGTACTTC
v_gene: TRBV7-3; abundance: NA; j_gene: TRBJ1-6; d_gene: TRBD1; CDR3aa: CASSAGTGGLSPLHF; CDR3nt: TGTGCCAGCAGCGCAGGGACAGGGGGTTTGTCACCCCTCCACTTT
v_gene: TRBV2; abundance: NA; j_gene: TRBJ1-1; d_gene: NA; CDR3aa: CASSDKTPNTEAFF; CDR3nt: TGTGCCAGCAGTGATAAGACTCCGAACACTGAAGCTTTCTTT
v_gene: TRBV5-1; abundance: NA; j_gene: TRBJ2-1; d_gene: NA; CDR3aa: CASRGAGLYYNEQFF; CDR3nt: TGCGCCAGCAGGGGGGCGGGGCTCTACTACAATGAGCAGTTCTTC
v_gene: TRBV6-1; abundance: NA; j_gene: TRBJ2-5; d_gene: NA; CDR3aa: CASRGTTQGTQYF; CDR3nt: TGTGCCAGCAGGGGGACAACGCAAGGGACCCAGTACTTC
v_gene: TRBV6-1; abundance: NA; j_gene: TRBJ2-7; d_gene: NA; CDR3aa: CASSEEARDWTETYEQYF; CDR3nt: TGTGCCAGCAGTGAAGAGGCGCGGGACTGGACAGAGACCTACGAGCAGTACTTC
v_gene: TRBV7-2; abundance: NA; j_gene: TRBJ2-1; d_gene: TRBD2; CDR3aa: CASSPPGLAGNNEQFF; CDR3nt: TGTGCCAGCAGCCCGCCGGGACTAGCGGGGAACAATGAGCAGTTCTTC
v_gene: TRBV18; abundance: NA; j_gene: TRBJ1-1; d_gene: NA; CDR3aa: CASSPDTSEAFF; CDR3nt: TGTGCCAGCTCACCCGATACATCTGAAGCTTTCTTT
v_gene: TRBV4-1; abundance: few; j_gene: TRBJ2-2; d_gene: TRBD1; CDR3aa: CASSPAWDRVGTGELFF; CDR3nt: TGCGCCAGCAGCCCGGCATGGGACAGGGTTGGCACCGGGGAGCTGTTTTTT
v_gene: TRBV10-3; abundance: NA; j_gene: TRBJ2-5; d_gene: TRBD1; CDR3aa: CAISESTGGQETQYF; CDR3nt: TGTGCCATCAGTGAGTCGACAGGGGGGCAAGAGACCCAGTACTTC
v_gene: TRBV29-1; abundance: NA; j_gene: TRBJ2-3; d_gene: NA; CDR3aa: CSVERGALPDTQYF; CDR3nt: TGCAGCGTTGAACGGGGGGCCCTTCCAGATACGCAGTATTTT
v_gene: TRBV10-1; abundance: NA; j_gene: TRBJ1-5; d_gene: NA; CDR3aa: CASTGGARQPQHF; CDR3nt: TGCGCCAGCACTGGGGGGGCAAGGCAGCCCCAGCATTTT
v_gene: TRBV9; abundance: NA; j_gene: TRBJ1-1; d_gene: NA; CDR3aa: CASTPSGAQNTEAFF; CDR3nt: TGTGCCAGCACACCCAGCGGGGCACAGAACACTGAAGCTTTCTTT
v_gene: TRBV7-2; abundance: NA; j_gene: TRBJ2-2; d_gene: NA; CDR3aa: CASSFYSGSNTGELFF; CDR3nt: TGTGCCAGCAGCTTTTACAGCGGGTCGAACACCGGGGAGCTGTTTTTT
v_gene: TRBV5-6; abundance: NA; j_gene: TRBJ1-1; d_gene: NA; CDR3aa: CASSLSRAWTEAFF; CDR3nt: TGTGCCAGCAGCTTATCCCGGGCCTGGACTGAAGCTTTCTTT
v_gene: TRBV18; abundance: NA; j_gene: TRBJ2-6; d_gene: TRBD1; CDR3aa: CASSPQGVSSGANVLTF; CDR3nt: TGTGCCAGCTCACCCCAGGGGGTAAGCTCTGGGGCCAACGTCCTGACTTTC
v_gene: TRBV6-5; abundance: NA; j_gene: TRBJ1-1; d_gene: NA; CDR3aa: CASSIVDKNTEAFF; CDR3nt: TGTGCCAGCAGCATAGTGGACAAGAACACTGAAGCTTTCTTT
v_gene: TRBV15; abundance: NA; j_gene: TRBJ1-5; d_gene: NA; CDR3aa: CATSRDIGLGVHQPQHF; CDR3nt: TGTGCCACCAGCAGAGATATTGGACTAGGGGTCCATCAGCCCCAGCATTTT
v_gene: TRBV30; abundance: NA; j_gene: TRBJ2-3; d_gene: NA; CDR3aa: CAWSVLERNTDTQYF; CDR3nt: TGTGCCTGGAGTGTACTTGAGCGGAACACAGATACGCAGTATTTT
v_gene: TRBV29-1; abundance: NA; j_gene: TRBJ2-3; d_gene: TRBD2; CDR3aa: CSVGLAGSTDTQYF; CDR3nt: TGCAGCGTCGGACTAGCGGGGAGCACAGATACGCAGTATTTT
v_gene: TRBV7-6; abundance: NA; j_gene: TRBJ2-2; d_gene: NA; CDR3aa: CASSLEGGVAGELFF; CDR3nt: TGTGCCAGCAGCTTAGAGGGCGGGGTGGCCGGGGAGCTGTTTTTT
v_gene: TRBV11-2; abundance: NA; j_gene: TRBJ2-4; d_gene: TRBD1; CDR3aa: CASSLTTGTGRYF; CDR3nt: TGTGCCAGCAGCCTTACCACAGGGACAGGTCGATACTTC
v_gene: TRBV7-7; abundance: NA; j_gene: TRBJ2-2; d_gene: NA; CDR3aa: CASSQGASGMVGELFF; CDR3nt: TGTGCCAGCAGCCAGGGGGCGAGCGGGATGGTCGGGGAGCTGTTTTTT